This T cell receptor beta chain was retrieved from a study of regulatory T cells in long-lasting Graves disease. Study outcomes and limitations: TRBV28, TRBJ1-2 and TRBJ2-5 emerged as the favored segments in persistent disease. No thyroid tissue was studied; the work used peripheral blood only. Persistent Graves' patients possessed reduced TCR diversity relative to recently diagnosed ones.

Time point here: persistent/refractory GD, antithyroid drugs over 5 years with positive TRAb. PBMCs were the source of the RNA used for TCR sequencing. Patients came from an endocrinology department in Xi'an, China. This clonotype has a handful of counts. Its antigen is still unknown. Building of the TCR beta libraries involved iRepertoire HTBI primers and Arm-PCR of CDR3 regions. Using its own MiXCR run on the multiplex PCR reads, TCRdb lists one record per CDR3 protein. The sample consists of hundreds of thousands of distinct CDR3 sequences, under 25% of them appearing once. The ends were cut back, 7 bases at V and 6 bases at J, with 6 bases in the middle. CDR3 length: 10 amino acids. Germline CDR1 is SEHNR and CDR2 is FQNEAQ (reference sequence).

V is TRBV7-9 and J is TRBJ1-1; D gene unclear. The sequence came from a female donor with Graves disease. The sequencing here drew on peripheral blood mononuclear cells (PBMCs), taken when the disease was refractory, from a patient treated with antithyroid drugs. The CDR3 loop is CASTKAEAFF. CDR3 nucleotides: TGTGCCAGCACAAAAGCTGAAGCTTTCTTT.